This T cell receptor beta chain was retrieved from a study of shared clonotypes between healthy human individuals. Study-wide results and limits: Sampling included only blood; tissue repertoires likely differ.

The unsorted samples had tens of millions of PBMCs used for genomic DNA. Details on this clone: Its antigen is unidentified.

Germline CDR1 MNHNY, CDR2 SVGAGI (reference sequence). With 0 bases clipped from V and 6 bases from J, the junction kept 5 bases outside the gene matches. The CDR3 sequence is 15 residues long. Data came from immunoSEQ multiplex PCR; TCRdb stores just in-frame clones and leaves some out. This table has around 500,000 clones, roughly 85% appearing once. The origin of this receptor is a woman in her thirties or forties in good health. Some clones in this sample may be carry-over from other donors' samples. Input material: PBMCs. The gene calls are TRBV6-6 and TRBJ1-5; TRBD1 agrees at 7 bases. The CDR3 sequence is CASSYSTGPGQPQHF. The CDR3 bases are TGTGCCAGCAGTTACTCGACAGGGCCGGGTCAGCCCCAGCATTTT.